The clone carrying this T cell receptor (beta chain) was picked up a small number of times. The antigen remains undetermined. Germline CDR1 is DFQATT and CDR2 is SNEGSKA (reference sequence). The V end was cut by 6 bases, the J end by 6 bases, with 15 bases between. The CDR3 is 13 amino acids. This sample was included in a study of T cells after yellow fever vaccination. TCRdb analysed the 5' RACE reads with MiXCR anew, one entry per CDR3 protein. The sample lists hundreds of thousands of distinct CDR3 sequences, 10% to 15% seen once, with just under 15% in the top ten. Study outcomes and limitations: CD4 and CD8 compartments shared a small share of clonotypes, likely from convergent recombination. Post-booster samples contained most primary-vaccination clones (more than 95% CD4, roughly 88% CD8).

The TCR comes from a man younger than 45 who received the YFV17D yellow fever vaccine. Sequencing used PBMCs, obtained on the day of the yellow fever booster vaccination. The rearrangement uses TRBV20-1 and TRBJ2-1, with D perhaps TRBD1 (6 bases). This CDR3 reads CSATHRVPNEQFF. CDR3 DNA: TGCAGTGCCACCCACAGGGTCCCCAATGAGCAGTTCTTC.